The 3 T cell receptor beta chains presented below share a single source sample, sequenced in a study of CD4 T cells in relation to SARS-CoV-2 and coronaviruses. The antigens these receptors bind are not known. CD4+ T cells from unexposed donors were obtained before the COVID-19 pandemic (2011-2018). After roughly 9 days of culture, CD4+ T cells were isolated. Produced via immunoSEQ multiplex PCR; TCRdb's table is partial and in-frame only. The data contain around 24,000 clones, about 76% of them singletons. The sequencing sample was made of CD4+ T cells from PBMCs, cultured in vitro. These receptors were taken from a human donor in good health.

This clone was observed a handful of times. The J gene is TRBJ2-1, the V gene TRBV19, with D uncertain. The CDR3 consists of 11 residues. V was shortened by 3 bases and J by 7 bases, with 4 bases between the two germline ends. Germline-derived CDR1 and CDR2 are LNHDA and SQIVND (reference sequence). The CDR3: CASSMGNEQFF. The CDR3 DNA follows: TGTGCCAGTAGTATGGGAAATGAGCAGTTCTTC.

The rearrangement uses TRBV28 and TRBJ1-4; D gene ambiguous. The CDR3 sequence is 11 residues long. CDR1 is MDHEN, CDR2 SYDVKM, per germline. V was clipped by 7 bases and J by 6 bases, with 6 bases between them. This chain's CDR3 is CASTSDEKLFF. The CDR3 DNA reads as TGTGCCAGCACCTCAGATGAAAAACTGTTTTTT.

V is TRBV5-6 and J is TRBJ1-6, with D uncertain. Trimming removed 0 bases from V and 6 bases from J, with 7 bases in between. Germline V gives CDR1 SGHDT, CDR2 YYEEEE. This CDR3 comprises 14 residues. The CDR3 loop is CASSLASGNSPLHF. The CDR3 DNA follows: TGTGCCAGCAGCTTGGCCTCGGGTAATTCACCCCTCCACTTT. The complete variable domain, with remaining parts taken from reference TRBV5-6 and TRBJ1-6, reads DAGVTQSPTHLIKTRGQQVTLRCSPKSGHDTVSWYQQALGQGPQFIFQYYEEEERQRGNFPDRFSGHQFPNYSSELNVNALLLGDSALYLCASSLASGNSPLHFGNGTRLTVT.